Below are 15 T cell receptor beta chains sequenced from a single sample in a study of CD4 T cells in relation to SARS-CoV-2 and coronaviruses. Before the COVID-19 pandemic, during about 2010-2019, CD4+ T cells were taken from unexposed donors. TCRdb's table, derived via immunoSEQ multiplex PCR, lists solely in-frame clones and lacks some. The sample has about 64,000 clones, 94% seen once. Sequencing input: naive CD4+ T cells from PBMCs. Subset in this sample: naive CD4+ T cells isolated by negative enrichment. The source is a human donor in good health.

The chain combines TRBV7-2 with TRBJ1-2; possibly TRBD1 for D (6 bases). The CDR3 loop spans 15 amino acids. The V and J ends lost 1 base and 8 bases respectively, with 17 bases between them. From germline, CDR1 is SGHTA and CDR2 FQGNSA. The DNA for the CDR3 is TGTGCCAGCAGCTTAGGGTTATGGCAGGGGTCCGGCTACACCTTC. Residues: CASSLGLWQGSGYTF. The full variable domain, with the rest looked up from reference TRBV7-2 and TRBJ1-2, is GAGVSQSPSNKVTEKGKDVELRCDPISGHTALYWYRQSLGQGLEFLIYFQGNSAPDKSGLPSDRFSAERTGGSVSTLTIQRTQQEDSAVYLCASSLGLWQGSGYTFGSGTRLTVV.

This chain joins TRBV10-3 and TRBJ2-1; the match to TRBD2 covers 8 bases. Losses at the gene ends were 0 bases for V and 15 bases for J; bases not matched to a gene: 10. This CDR3 is built from 14 residues. The V gene's germline CDR1 is ENHRY and CDR2 SYGVKD. This CDR3 is CAISESAGGRGLFF. CDR3 coding DNA: TGTGCCATCAGTGAGTCTGCGGGAGGCCGGGGCTTGTTCTTC.

The chain has TRBV19 and TRBJ1-2; 11 positions agree with TRBD1. Germline V gives CDR1 LNHDA, CDR2 SQIVND (reference sequence). This CDR3 has 17 residues. With V trimmed by 5 bases and J by 3 bases, 11 bases remained unmatched. This CDR3 is CASSRTGGGRADYGYTF. Written as DNA, the CDR3 is TGTGCCAGTAGTCGGACAGGGGGCGGACGAGCGGACTATGGCTACACCTTC.

The V call is TRBV7-2, the J call TRBJ2-2; a weak D match, TRBD2 (5 bases). V was shortened by 1 base and J by 6 bases, with 24 bases between the two germline ends. Germline assignment: CDR1 SGHTA and CDR2 FQGNSA. The CDR3 length is 19 residues. CDR3 DNA sequence: TGTGCCAGCAGCTTAGGAGGGAGAGAACGTACCCAGATGGCCGGGGAGCTGTTTTTT. This gives the protein CASSLGGRERTQMAGELFF.

V usage is TRBV19 and J usage is TRBJ1-5; D is uncertain. CDR3 length: 14 residues. Trimming cost V 6 bases and J 0 bases, with 9 bases left between them. CDR1 is LNHDA, CDR2 SQIVND, per germline (reference sequence). The DNA for the CDR3 is TGTGCCAGTAGGAGGATCGATAGCAATCAGCCCCAGCATTTT. The encoded protein is CASRRIDSNQPQHF.

The chain recombines TRBV11-3 with TRBJ2-7, with 8 bases aligning to TRBD1. Unmatched junction bases numbered 4, after V lost 5 bases and J lost 1 base. The CDR3 extends over 14 amino acids. The germline V gene encodes CDR1 SGHNT and CDR2 YENEEA. CDR3 DNA sequence: TGTGCCAGCAGCCCAGGGGGCAGGTCCTACGAGCAGTACTTC. Residues: CASSPGGRSYEQYF.

The rearrangement links TRBV28 to TRBJ1-5, with a weak D call TRBD1 (5 bases). Germline CDR1 and CDR2: MDHEN and SYDVKM. Trimming shortened V by 2 bases and J by 4 bases, and 12 bases separated the two germline ends. This CDR3 region has 15 residues. CDR3 protein: CASSLVGRTNQPQHF. The CDR3 nucleotides are TGTGCCAGCAGTTTAGTGGGCAGGACAAATCAGCCCCAGCATTTT.

This chain joins TRBV11-2 and TRBJ2-5; possibly TRBD1 for D (5 bases). V was pared by 5 bases and J by 3 bases, with 13 bases between. Germline CDR1 is SGHAT and CDR2 is FQNNGV. The CDR3 is 14 amino acids. CDR3 in DNA: TGTGCCAGCAGCCCCAGGGTGTGGGAAGAGACCCAGTACTTC. The encoded protein is CASSPRVWEETQYF.

J is TRBJ2-1 and V is TRBV19; 12 positions match TRBD2. Germline lookup yields CDR1 LNHDA and CDR2 SQIVND (reference sequence). The CDR3 length is 16 residues. Trimming at V came to 6 bases and at J to 3 bases, leaving 6 bases not matched to a gene. The CDR3 bases are TGTGCCAGTAGGGGATTGACTAGCGGGAGCTACAATGAGCAGTTCTTC. This gives the protein CASRGLTSGSYNEQFF.

The J gene is TRBJ2-7, the V gene TRBV28; TRBD2 is a possible D gene (7 bases). The CDR3 contains 15 residues. V was shortened by 6 bases and J by 0 bases, with 15 bases between the two germline ends. From germline, CDR1 is MDHEN and CDR2 SYDVKM. The CDR3 loop is CASSSIGGGSYEQYF. The DNA of the CDR3 is TGTGCCAGCAGCTCTATAGGGGGGGGCTCCTACGAGCAGTACTTC.

This clone was seen just once. The chain employs TRBV28 and TRBJ1-6; D might be TRBD1 (5 bases). The ends were cut back, 6 bases at V and 10 bases at J, with 16 bases in the middle. Germline-derived CDR1 and CDR2 are MDHEN and SYDVKM. The CDR3 contains 14 residues. The CDR3 sequence is CASSRRQGWSPLHF. The CDR3 DNA reads as TGTGCCAGCAGCCGGCGGCAGGGATGGTCACCCCTCCACTTT.

This sequence joins TRBV14 and TRBJ2-1; no definite D call. Germline V gene sequence: CDR1 SGHDN, CDR2 FVKESK. The CDR3 has 15 residues. The V and J ends lost 4 bases and 0 bases respectively, with 10 bases between them. CDR3 in DNA: TGTGCCAGCAGCCTTATGGTCGGCTCCTACAATGAGCAGTTCTTC. Translating gives CASSLMVGSYNEQFF.

The rearrangement joins TRBV3-1 (or the pseudogene TRBV3-2) to TRBJ1-2, with TRBD1 matching 7 bases. The germline V gene has CDR1 LGHDT and CDR2 YNNKEL (reference sequence). There are 13 residues in the CDR3. Germline trimming cut 4 bases from V and 6 bases from J; bases unmatched to any gene: 5. The CDR3 sequence: CASSPQTGNGYTF. CDR3 bases: TGTGCCAGCAGCCCCCAGACAGGGAATGGCTACACCTTC.

CDR3 sequence: CASSVEPNTGQPQHF. CDR3 DNA sequence: TGTGCCAGCAGCGTAGAACCCAATACCGGTCAGCCCCAGCATTTT. The chain has TRBV9 and TRBJ1-5, with unresolved D. This CDR3 is built from 15 residues. Looked up from germline, CDR1 is SGDLS and CDR2 is YYNGEE. Trimming pared 0 bases from V and 6 bases from J, leaving 13 bases between.

V usage is TRBV19 and J usage is TRBJ1-2, with TRBD1 as a possible D gene (5 bases). This CDR3 is built from 16 residues. Trimming took 6 bases from V and 3 from J, leaving 20 bases between them. The germline CDR1 and CDR2 sequences are LNHDA and SQIVND (reference sequence). The CDR3: CASSPPGRGGDYGYTF. As DNA, the CDR3 is TGTGCCAGTAGCCCTCCGGGCCGGGGGGGAGACTATGGCTACACCTTC.